What follows describes a single T cell receptor beta chain. Its antigen is not yet known. No quality values exist for individual bases; no much larger clone is one base distant. This record comes from a study of T cell responses to AZD1222 COVID-19 vaccine (dated by TCRdb to about 2021). About the study as a whole: Because spike-specific TCR depth and breadth did not differ between the two schedules, AZD1222 recipients who got a second dose at roughly 4 weeks were pooled with those who got a second dose at roughly 12 weeks. TCR sequencing was performed for about 240 trial participants, of whom about 200 were given two doses of AZD1222 and 26 were given two doses of MenACWY control vaccine. Trial participants were enrolled into age subgroups of 18-55, 56-69 and 70-plus years, which contained approximately 150, 28 and 58 TCR-sequenced participants, respectively. The investigation overall reported the following: Participants were mostly white British and included more females than males, and it was suggested by the authors that clonal diversity may have been underestimated. Conclusions about previously exposed vaccinees were limited because only five to seven AZD1222 recipients were SARS-CoV-2 seropositive at baseline. Because no samples from the day 14 peak response were available, repertoires could be characterized only after the peak T cell response. Nearly half of unique spike-specific TCRs reportedly recognized epitopes outside regions mutated in the B.1.351 and B.1.1.7 variants. After two AZD1222 doses, spike-specific TCR breadth and depth were significantly higher than at day 0 and than in MenACWY recipients. CD4 TCRs associated with the vaccine covered the entire spike protein, and the dominant responses were in regions 160-218 and 743-854. The 56-69-year group was small, and its depth increase did not reach significance, likely because of low power.

The CDR3 regions of human TCRbeta chains were analyzed by immunosequencing. The study's processing was this. Repertoire TCRs were matched against a reference library of SARS-CoV-2-specific TCRs generated with the MIRA antigen-specificity platform. Breadth was defined as the fraction of unique TCRs that were SARS-CoV-2-associated. Depth was defined as the fraction of total T cells that were SARS-CoV-2-associated. Using the MIRA data, each spike-specific TCR was mapped to the spike region that the TCR reacts to and placed in a CD4 or CD8 class. Log10-transformed breadth and depth values were compared by one-way ANOVA with Sidak's multiple comparisons tests. TCRdb provides this immuneACCESS table in a form limited to in-frame rearrangements. Some clones are lacking; in checked studies, under half of them reflect an unresolved V gene, and why the rest are absent is not known. That table is the source of V, J and clone size, and D and trimming were worked out from the DNA. The sample contains about 130,000 clones, about nine tenths of them found a single time. About 20% of the sample is in the top ten clones.

The time point label corresponds to: baseline before first vaccination. Samples from vaccinated people were obtained from the UK trials COV001 and COV002, which included a single-blind randomized controlled phase 2/3 trial of AZD1222 (ChAdOx1 nCoV-19) in healthy adults. Trial participant PBMC samples were collected at day 0 and day 28 after the second dose for TCRbeta chain sequencing. V drops 2 bases and J drops 2 bases, leaving 9 bases in between. The CDR3 contains 15 residues, cysteine and phenylalanine counted. Only the CDR3 DNA stays, 45 bases, in frame from base 1. For CDR1 and CDR2, the germline V gene lists MDHEN and SYDVKM.

The chain is encoded by TRBV28 joined to TRBJ1-4; no D gene call is confident. The source material was peripheral blood, sampled on day 0 of AZD1222 vaccination. The TCR was taken from an adult in good health. The DNA is TGTGCCAGCAGTTTACTCGGGGAGACTAATGAAAAACTGTTTTTT. Translated, it gives CASSLLGETNEKLFF.